The TCR beta chain described here comes from a study of cytomegalovirus exposure and HLA in healthy donors. Turning to the study itself: HLA-typed donors contributed some 85 million unique TCRs, which were held in an early data release. Of all 400 or so donors who were genotyped, under 90% belonged to the Caucasian-associated ancestry cluster. Whole-study results and caveats: Later on, an analysis found that several of the most significant clusters appeared to be linked to common viral pathogens, which included parvovirus B19.

CDR1 is SGHTA and CDR2 is FQGTGA in the germline V gene. The CDR3 extends over 16 amino acids. Trimming at V came to 0 bases and at J to 5 bases, leaving 5 bases not matched to a gene. 60 Vbeta and 13 Jbeta primers were used in PCR. The assay was immunoSEQ multiplex PCR, and TCRdb's table has in-frame clones only and misses some. The sample has 150,000 to 200,000 clones, 76% seen once. These donors counted as nominally healthy when sampled, but unrecorded immune exposures were likely. Details on this clone: Its antigen is unidentified.

The sequence came from a man aged 18-30 years in good health and CMV-seronegative. The sequenced material came from PBMCs. This chain uses TRBV7-3 with TRBJ2-1; TRBD2 matches at 9 bases. The CDR3, as DNA: TGTGCCAGCAGCTTAACGGCACTAGCGGGCAACAATGAGCAGTTCTTC. This sequence encodes CASSLTALAGNNEQFF.